The rows below give T cell receptor beta chains drawn from one sample of a study of shared clonotypes between healthy human individuals. Produced via immunoSEQ multiplex PCR; TCRdb's table is partial and in-frame only. The sample has millions of clones, roughly nine tenths seen once; the top ten hold 0.14%. Sequenced input: naive CD4+ T cells sorted from blood. The receptors come from a man aged 18 to 29 in good health. The CDR3 runs from the conserved cysteine through the conserved F or W. A D gene is named only where the DNA matches it firmly. Not every row has a clone size; where given, it reads once, few, many or a size class.

TRBJ1-2,NA,NA,TRBV30,14,CAWSGSGMPYGYTF,TGTGCCTGGAGTGGATCGGGGATGCCTTATGGCTACACCTTC
TRBJ2-3,NA,NA,TRBV7-9,13,CASISPKSDTQYF,TGTGCCAGCATCTCGCCCAAGTCAGATACGCAGTATTTT
TRBJ1-6,NA,NA,TRBV10-2,15,CASSESRGYNSPLHF,TGCGCCAGCAGTGAGTCCCGAGGGTATAATTCACCCCTCCACTTT
TRBJ2-7,NA,TRBD1,TRBV25-1,15,CASSDPGQGYYEQYF,TGTGCCAGCAGTGACCCGGGACAGGGATACTACGAGCAGTACTTC
TRBJ1-4,NA,NA,TRBV2,13,CASNGRGGEKLFF,TGTGCCAGCAATGGCAGGGGAGGGGAAAAACTGTTTTTT
TRBJ2-7,NA,NA,TRBV29-1,12,CSVESGLGEQYF,TGCAGCGTTGAATCGGGGTTAGGCGAGCAGTACTTC
TRBJ2-3,NA,NA,TRBV27,16,CASSYYSSGSTDTQYF,TGTGCCAGCAGTTACTACTCCAGCGGGAGCACAGATACGCAGTATTTT
TRBJ2-7,NA,NA,TRBV21-1,15,CASSTTDRVSYEQYF,TGTGCCAGCAGCACCACGGACAGGGTTTCCTACGAGCAGTACTTC
TRBJ2-1,NA,TRBD2,TRBV6-5,15,CASSYVIAGYNEQFF,TGTGCCAGCAGTTACGTAATAGCGGGATACAATGAGCAGTTCTTC
TRBJ2-3,NA,NA,TRBV27,9,CARQGNLIF,TGTGCCAGACAAGGTAACCTCATTTTT
TRBJ1-6,few,NA,TRBV4-1,16,CASSPIPSPTNSPLHF,TGCGCCAGCAGCCCCATCCCATCGCCGACTAATTCACCCCTCCACTTT
TRBJ2-1,NA,NA,TRBV7-2,15,CASSLARPDYNEQFF,TGTGCCAGCAGCTTAGCGCGTCCCGACTACAATGAGCAGTTCTTC
TRBJ2-3,NA,NA,TRBV27,13,CASSLWYADTQYF,TGTGCCAGCAGTTTATGGTACGCAGATACGCAGTATTTT
TRBJ2-7,NA,TRBD2,TRBV11-2,17,CASSLVSGLALSYEQYF,TGTGCCAGCAGCTTAGTATCCGGACTAGCGCTCTCCTACGAGCAGTACTTC
TRBJ2-7,NA,TRBD1,TRBV7-2,14,CASSLEPGGYEQYF,TGTGCCAGCAGCTTAGAGCCAGGGGGCTACGAGCAGTACTTC
TRBJ2-5,NA,NA,TRBV29-1,11,CSSWEYETQYF,TGCAGCTCCTGGGAGTACGAGACCCAGTACTTC
TRBJ2-3,NA,TRBD2,TRBV4-3,18,CASSQVLWSGREGDTQYF,TGCGCCAGCAGCCAAGTCCTCTGGAGCGGGAGGGAGGGAGATACGCAGTATTTT
TRBJ1-2,NA,TRBD1,TRBV29-1,14,CSVWTGGPRDGYTF,TGCAGCGTTTGGACAGGGGGACCCAGAGATGGCTACACCTTC
TRBJ1-2,few,NA,TRBV20-1,11,CSARDKGGYTF,TGCAGTGCTAGAGATAAGGGGGGCTACACCTTC
TRBJ2-7,NA,NA,TRBV5-1,14,CASSPGRALYEQYF,TGCGCCAGCAGCCCCGGCAGGGCCCTCTACGAGCAGTACTTC
TRBJ2-6,once,NA,TRBV29-1,14,CSVEEQSGANVLTF,TGCAGCGTTGAAGAGCAGTCTGGGGCCAACGTCCTGACTTTC
TRBJ2-2,once,TRBD1,TRBV2,14,CASSLGQVFGELFF,TGTGCCAGCAGCTTGGGACAGGTTTTTGGGGAGCTGTTTTTT
TRBJ2-7,NA,NA,TRBV28,13,CASRQALSYEQYF,TGTGCCAGCAGACAGGCTCTCTCCTACGAGCAGTACTTC
TRBJ2-2,NA,NA,TRBV5-4,16,CASGPVGTPNTGELFF,TGTGCCAGCGGTCCCGTCGGGACACCGAACACCGGGGAGCTGTTTTTT
TRBJ2-3,NA,TRBD2,TRBV7-2,14,CASSSWTSGNTQYF,TGTGCCAGCAGCTCCTGGACTAGCGGGAATACGCAGTATTTT
TRBJ2-7,NA,NA,TRBV6-5,13,CASSGQQLYEQYF,TGTGCCAGCAGTGGACAACAGCTCTACGAGCAGTACTTC
TRBJ2-5,NA,TRBD1,TRBV2,13,CASRQGGLETQYF,TGTGCCAGCAGACAGGGGGGACTAGAGACCCAGTACTTC
TRBJ1-6,NA,TRBD1,TRBV5-1,14,CASRRTGVNSPLHF,TGCGCCAGCAGACGGACAGGGGTCAATTCACCCCTCCACTTT
TRBJ2-5,NA,NA,TRBV5-1,15,CASSLATGGQETQYF,TGCGCCAGCAGCTTGGCCACGGGCGGCCAAGAGACCCAGTACTTC
TRBJ2-7,NA,TRBD1,TRBV5-1,16,CASSLFQGQGTYEQYF,TGCGCCAGCAGCTTGTTTCAGGGACAGGGGACCTACGAGCAGTACTTC
TRBJ2-3,NA,NA,TRBV25-1,16,CASSDSRVTSTDTQYF,TGTGCCAGCAGTGATTCGCGGGTAACTAGCACAGATACGCAGTATTTT